The T cell receptor beta chain under discussion was sequenced for a study of T-cell reconstitution after alpha-beta-depleted transplantation in children. This clonotype was counted ten times or more. Its antigen is unidentified. The CDR3 runs to 13 residues. V was shortened by 7 bases and J by 2 bases, with 10 bases between the two germline ends. Germline-derived CDR1 and CDR2 are MDHEN and SYDVKM. During its preparation, the TCRbeta library received unique molecular identifiers. TCRdb fed the PCR reads into MiXCR, producing one record per CDR3 protein. The top ten hold roughly 13% of the sample, which has about 180,000 distinct CDR3 sequences, 11% seen once. Study results and caveats: Recipient T cells and thymic progenitors that survived were the source of the high TCRbeta diversity seen at day 60 in some patients. Expanded graft clones, several hundred of them, were reportedly the source of alpha-beta T cells about two months after transplant. T-cell numbers and diversity, one year after transplant, stemmed largely from T cells that were newly produced.

V and J are TRBV28 and TRBJ2-3; the D gene is possibly TRBD1 (6 bases). The origin of this receptor is a boy aged 2 to 9 with acute myeloid leukemia, due to receive a stem cell transplant. The sequences come from PBMCs, collected before TCRalphabeta/CD19-depleted stem cell transplant. CDR3 sequence (DNA): TGTGCCAGCAAGTCAGGGGCCACAGATACGCAGTATTTT. Translating gives CASKSGATDTQYF.